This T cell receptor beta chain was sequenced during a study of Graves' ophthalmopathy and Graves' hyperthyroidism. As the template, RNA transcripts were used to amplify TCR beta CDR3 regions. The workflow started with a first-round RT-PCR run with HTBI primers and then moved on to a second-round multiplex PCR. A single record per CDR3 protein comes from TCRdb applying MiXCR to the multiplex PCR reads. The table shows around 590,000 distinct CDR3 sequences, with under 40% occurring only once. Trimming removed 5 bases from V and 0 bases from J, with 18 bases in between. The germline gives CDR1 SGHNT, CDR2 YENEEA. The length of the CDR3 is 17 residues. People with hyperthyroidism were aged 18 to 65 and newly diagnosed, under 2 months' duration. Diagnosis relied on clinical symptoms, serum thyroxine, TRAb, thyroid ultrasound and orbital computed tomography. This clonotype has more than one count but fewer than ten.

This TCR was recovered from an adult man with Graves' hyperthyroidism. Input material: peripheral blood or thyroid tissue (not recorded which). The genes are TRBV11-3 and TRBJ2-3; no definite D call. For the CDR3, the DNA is TGTGCCAGCAGCCCCATCGGCGTGTTAGGAAGCACAGATACGCAGTATTTT. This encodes CASSPIGVLGSTDTQYF.